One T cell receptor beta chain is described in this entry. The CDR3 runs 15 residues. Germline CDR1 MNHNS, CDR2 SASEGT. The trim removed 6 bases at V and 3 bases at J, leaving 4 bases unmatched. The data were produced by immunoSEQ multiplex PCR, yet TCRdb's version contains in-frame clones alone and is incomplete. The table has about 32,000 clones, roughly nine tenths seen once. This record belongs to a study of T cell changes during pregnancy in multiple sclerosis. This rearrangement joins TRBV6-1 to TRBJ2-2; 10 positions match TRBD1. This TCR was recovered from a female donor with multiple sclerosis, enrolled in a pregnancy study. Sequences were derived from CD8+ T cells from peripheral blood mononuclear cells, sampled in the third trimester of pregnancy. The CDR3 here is CASRAGTGDTGELFF. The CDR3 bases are TGTGCCAGCAGAGCCGGGACAGGGGACACCGGGGAGCTGTTTTTT.